Shown below are 14 T cell receptor beta chains from a single sample sequenced in a study of T cells in lung cancer brain metastases. Assay used: immunoSEQ multiplex PCR; TCRdb lists only in-frame clones, some missing. The repertoire holds a few thousand clones, with more than 70% as singletons. The sample was tumor tissue from the primary lung tumor. The receptors were gathered from a woman aged 50 to 60 with non-small cell lung cancer.

This chain links TRBV5-4 with TRBJ2-1; 10 bases are shared with TRBD2. Germline lookup yields CDR1 SGHNT and CDR2 YYREEE (reference sequence). The CDR3 loop spans 16 amino acids. The V segment lost 1 base and the J segment 3 bases; nucleotides outside the gene matches: 4. CDR3 loop: CASSLTSGIFYNEQFF. DNA of the CDR3: TGTGCCAGCAGCTTGACTAGCGGGATTTTCTACAATGAGCAGTTCTTC.

V is TRBV5-1 and J is TRBJ1-1; the D is unclear. Trimming shortened V by 5 bases and J by 1 base, and 15 bases separated the two germline ends. The CDR3 has 15 residues. CDR1 SGHRS and CDR2 YFSETQ come from the germline V gene. The CDR3 DNA follows: TGCGCCAGCAGAATCGCTCTGGGAAGGAACACTGAAGCTTTCTTT. Amino acids: CASRIALGRNTEAFF.

The genes are TRBV7-9 and TRBJ1-4; 9 nucleotides agree with TRBD1. V gave up 1 base and J gave up 8 bases; unmatched junction bases: 2. The CDR3 is made up of 14 amino acids. CDR1 is SEHNR and CDR2 is FQNEAQ in the germline V gene (reference sequence). The CDR3 loop is CASSLGTGEEKLFF. CDR3 sequence (DNA): TGTGCCAGCAGCTTAGGGACAGGGGAGGAAAAACTGTTTTTT.

This clone has just a few counts. J is TRBJ2-1 and V is TRBV28; 9 bases align to TRBD1. This CDR3 is 13 amino acids long. Germline-derived CDR1 and CDR2 are MDHEN and SYDVKM. V gave up 5 bases and J gave up 10 bases; unmatched junction bases: 6. The chain's CDR3 is CASSRTGEWEQFF. CDR3 in DNA: TGTGCCAGCAGTCGGACAGGGGAATGGGAGCAGTTCTTC.

The chain has TRBV18 and TRBJ1-3; 9 positions agree with TRBD1. CDR1 is KGHSH and CDR2 is LQKENI in the germline V gene. CDR3 length equals 15 residues. Unmatched junction bases numbered 6, after V lost 1 base and J lost 8 bases. CDR3 in DNA: TGTGCCAGCTCACCACAGACCGGGACAGGGTACACCATATATTTT. Its protein product is CASSPQTGTGYTIYF.

Comments on this clone: One junction end does not reproduce the germline sequence, and a read error may be involved. The CDR3 reads CASSSGPDSYGYIF. DNA of the CDR3: TGTGCCAGCAGTTCTGGCCCAGACAGCTATGGCTACATCTTC. This chain connects TRBV28 to TRBJ1-2; possible D gene TRBD1, 5 bases. CDR3 size: 14 residues. Germline V gene data show CDR1 as MDHEN and CDR2 as SYDVKM.

CDR3 sequence (DNA): TGTGCCAGCAGTGAGTCTAGCGGGTCCTACAATGAGCAGTTCTTC. Its translation is CASSESSGSYNEQFF. The genes are TRBV6-4 and TRBJ2-1, with 8 bases matching TRBD2. The CDR3 extends over 15 amino acids. V lost 3 bases, J lost 1 base, and 2 bases stayed unmatched. The germline CDR1 and CDR2 sequences are MRHNA and SNTAGT.

This chain connects TRBV12-5 to TRBJ2-6, with 10 bases lining up with TRBD1. J lost 1 base, V lost 0 bases, and 15 bases had no gene match. The CDR3 loop spans 22 amino acids. CDR1 LGHNT and CDR2 FRNRAP come from the germline V gene. CDR3 sequence reads: CASGLVLCDRGPPRSGANVLTF. The CDR3 DNA sequence: TGTGCTAGTGGTTTGGTACTGTGTGACAGGGGGCCCCCGAGGTCTGGGGCCAACGTCCTGACTTTC.

The chain couples TRBV28 to TRBJ2-1, with D unclear. Trimming removed 2 bases at V and 8 bases at J, with 16 bases between. This CDR3 has 15 residues. The germline V gene has CDR1 MDHEN and CDR2 SYDVKM. CDR3 in amino acids: CASSLQFRPKHEQFF. The CDR3 region has the DNA TGTGCCAGCAGTTTACAATTCAGGCCTAAGCATGAGCAGTTCTTC.

This chain uses TRBV18 with TRBJ1-5; D is unclear. The CDR3 runs to 16 residues. V shed 9 bases and J shed 2 bases, with 20 bases lying between them. The V gene's germline CDR1 is KGHSH and CDR2 LQKENI. The CDR3 spells CASSPRAREGNQPQHF. In nucleotides, the CDR3 is TGTGCCAGTTCTCCTCGGGCGAGAGAGGGCAATCAGCCCCAGCATTTT.

The chain employs TRBV28 and TRBJ1-2; perhaps TRBD1 as D (6 bases). CDR3 length: 16 amino acids. Trimming left V 7 bases short and J 3 bases short, with 21 bases between. Germline V lookup: CDR1 MDHEN, CDR2 SYDVKM. CDR3 protein: CASIWGRPGAHYGYTF. CDR3 nucleotide sequence: TGTGCCAGCATCTGGGGCAGGCCGGGGGCCCACTATGGCTACACCTTC.

CDR3 loop: CASRVSSSYNEQFF. Written as DNA, the CDR3 is TGTGCCAGCAGGGTGTCGAGCTCCTACAATGAGCAGTTCTTC. The V and J genes are TRBV11-2 and TRBJ2-1; D not certain. CDR1 is SGHAT, CDR2 FQNNGV, per germline. This CDR3 comprises 14 residues. The V and J ends lost 6 bases and 0 bases respectively, with 9 bases between them.

The chain has TRBV7-9 and TRBJ1-2, with 8 bases fitting TRBD1. The CDR3 is made up of 17 amino acids. Per the germline V gene, CDR1 is SEHNR and CDR2 is FQNEAQ (reference sequence). V was pared by 6 bases and J by 8 bases, with 20 bases of the junction left unmatched. CDR3 nucleotides: TGTGCCAGCAGTCAACAACCGACAGGGGCTAGGGGGGAAGGCTACACCTTC. This sequence encodes CASSQQPTGARGEGYTF.

V is TRBV30 and J is TRBJ2-3; no definite D call. Germline values: CDR1 GTSNPN, CDR2 SVGIG (reference sequence). Trimming removed 0 bases from V and 2 bases from J, with 12 bases in between. The CDR3 extends over 15 amino acids. The CDR3 DNA follows: TGTGCCTGGAGTGTGGGCGCTTCGGACACAGATACGCAGTATTTT. Its translation: CAWSVGASDTDTQYF.